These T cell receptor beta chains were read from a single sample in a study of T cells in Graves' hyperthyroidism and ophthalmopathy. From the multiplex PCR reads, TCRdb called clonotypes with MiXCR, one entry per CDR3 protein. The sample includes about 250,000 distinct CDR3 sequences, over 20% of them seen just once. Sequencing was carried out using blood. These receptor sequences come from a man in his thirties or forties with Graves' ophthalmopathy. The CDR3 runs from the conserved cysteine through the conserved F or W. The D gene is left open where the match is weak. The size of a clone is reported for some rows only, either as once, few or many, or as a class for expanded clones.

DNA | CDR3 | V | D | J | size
TGTGCCAGCAGCTTAGAGGGGACAGGGCCCGGAAACACCATATATTTT | CASSLEGTGPGNTIYF | TRBV7-8 | TRBD1 | TRBJ1-3 | NA
TGCAGTGCTAGAGATGGGACAGGGTTTGGAAGTCAAGAGACCCAGTACTTC | CSARDGTGFGSQETQYF | TRBV20-1 | TRBD1 | TRBJ2-5 | many
TGCGCCAGCAGCTTGGGCGTATCGGGACTAGCGGGAGGAACTGAGCAGTTCTTC | CASSLGVSGLAGGTEQFF | TRBV5-1 | TRBD2 | TRBJ2-1 | many
TGCAGTGCTAGAGACGTAGACTTTTACGGTGAGCAGTTCTTC | CSARDVDFYGEQFF | TRBV20-1 | NA | TRBJ2-1 | few
TGCGCCAGCAGCTTGGAAACGGGATGGGCCTACGAGCAGTACTTC | CASSLETGWAYEQYF | TRBV5-1 | NA | TRBJ2-7 | many
TGCAGCGCCCTGACAGGGGAGAGCTCACCCCTCCACTTT | CSALTGESSPLHF | TRBV29-1 | TRBD1 | TRBJ1-6 | few
TGTGCCATCCGGATCATCGGGGCTTATGGCTACACCTTC | CAIRIIGAYGYTF | TRBV30 | NA | TRBJ1-2 | many
TGTGCCAGCAGCTCCAGCGGTGCTAGCACAGATACGCAGTATTTT | CASSSSGASTDTQYF | TRBV9 | NA | TRBJ2-3 | few
TGCGCCAGCAGCTTGACCACTTCTAACTATGGCTACACCTTC | CASSLTTSNYGYTF | TRBV5-1 | NA | TRBJ1-2 | NA
TGTGCCAGCAGCGAGAGCGGGAGGTACAATGAGCAGTTCTTC | CASSESGRYNEQFF | TRBV7-9 | TRBD2 | TRBJ2-1 | many
TGCGCCAGCAGCTTGGCCTGGCGCAACACCGGGGAGCTGTTTTTT | CASSLAWRNTGELFF | TRBV5-1 | NA | TRBJ2-2 | NA
TGTGCCTCCCACTGGGACGGTAATTCACCCCTCCACTTT | CASHWDGNSPLHF | TRBV10-3 | NA | TRBJ1-6 | NA
TGTGCCAGCAGCGTAGGCCCTGTAGGGGCAGGCCGCTTCAATGAGCAGTTCTTC | CASSVGPVGAGRFNEQFF | TRBV9 | NA | TRBJ2-1 | few
TGTGCCAGCAGTTTATTTGCAGATACGCAGTATTTT | CASSLFADTQYF | TRBV28 | NA | TRBJ2-3 | many
TGCAGTGCTAGAGAATACACAGGGGGGGCAGAGACCCAGTACTTC | CSAREYTGGAETQYF | TRBV20-1 | NA | TRBJ2-5 | many
TGCAGTGCTAGAGATTTTAGCGGGAGGGCGTACGAGCAGTACTTC | CSARDFSGRAYEQYF | TRBV20-1 | TRBD2 | TRBJ2-7 | NA
TGTGCCAGCAGCTTGCCAGGGGAGCCGAACACCGGGGAGCTGTTTTTT | CASSLPGEPNTGELFF | TRBV5-6 | NA | TRBJ2-2 | NA
TGCAGTGCTAGAGAGACGGGCAATGAGCAGTTCTTC | CSARETGNEQFF | TRBV20-1 | NA | TRBJ2-1 | many
TGTGCCAGCAGCGGTGGGAGCCTGAACACTGAAGCTTTCTTT | CASSGGSLNTEAFF | TRBV9 | NA | TRBJ1-1 | few
TGTGCCAGCAGTTCCGGGACAGAGAGTAATGGCTACACCTTC | CASSSGTESNGYTF | TRBV28 | TRBD1 | TRBJ1-2 | many
TGCAGTGCTAGCCCTAGCGGGAGCACAGATACGCAGTATTTT | CSASPSGSTDTQYF | TRBV20-1 | TRBD2 | TRBJ2-3 | many
TGTGCCAGCAGTTTATTTGCCATGTACAATGAGCAGTTCTTC | CASSLFAMYNEQFF | TRBV28 | NA | TRBJ2-1 | many
TGCAGTGCTGAGTTGGGATTTGGTGAAAAACTGTTTTTT | CSAELGFGEKLFF | TRBV20-1 | NA | TRBJ1-4 | NA
TGTGCCAGCAGACTCATTAACACTGAAGCTTTCTTT | CASRLINTEAFF | TRBV28 | NA | TRBJ1-1 | NA
TGTGCCTGGAGTGTTACCCCCTCGCGAGAGGGCACAGATACGCAGTATTTT | CAWSVTPSREGTDTQYF | TRBV30 | NA | TRBJ2-3 | few
TGTGCCAGCAGCGTAGGGGGCGCTCGGCGGGGACACACAGATACGCAGTATTTT | CASSVGGARRGHTDTQYF | TRBV9 | NA | TRBJ2-3 | NA
TGTGCCACCAGCAGGAGGACTAGCGGGAACTACAATGAGCAGTTCTTC | CATSRRTSGNYNEQFF | TRBV15 | TRBD2 | TRBJ2-1 | many
TGTGCCAGCAGACCCAGGGGGTCAGGGGCCAACGTCCTGACTTTC | CASRPRGSGANVLTF | TRBV12-3/TRBV12-4 | TRBD1 | TRBJ2-6 | NA